Below are 5 T cell receptor beta chains sequenced from a single sample in a study of shared clonotypes between healthy human individuals. Measured with immunoSEQ multiplex PCR; TCRdb has only the in-frame clones, and not every one. This sample has under 2,000,000 clones; just under 95% occur once, and the top ten carry 1% to 1.5%. Naivety among CD8 cells was defined by CD45RO negativity and positive CCR7 selection, thereby excluding terminally differentiated effector memory CD45RA+ cells. Source material: naive CD8+ T cells sorted from blood. The receptors were gathered from a man aged 18-30 years in good health.

The CDR3 DNA sequence: TGTGCCAGCATACCGGGGGGAAACTATGGCTACACCTTC. This codes for CASIPGGNYGYTF. The V call is TRBV6-5, the J call TRBJ1-2, with D maybe TRBD1 (5 bases). In germline, CDR1 is MNHEY, CDR2 SVGAGI. Trimming left V 7 bases short and J 2 bases short, with 11 bases between. This CDR3 comprises 13 residues.

This chain links TRBV29-1 with TRBJ2-7, with D perhaps TRBD2 (6 bases). Trimming removed 4 bases from V and 0 bases from J, with 19 bases in between. From germline, CDR1 is SQVTM and CDR2 ANQGSEA. CDR3 length: 16 amino acids. This CDR3 reads CSVVPVTGGNSYEQYF. Written as DNA, the CDR3 is TGCAGCGTTGTCCCCGTGACTGGGGGGAACTCCTACGAGCAGTACTTC.

The chain recombines TRBV7-9 with TRBJ1-2; D gene ambiguous. Trimming pared 6 bases from V and 5 bases from J, leaving 16 bases between. Germline lookup yields CDR1 SEHNR and CDR2 FQNEAQ (reference sequence). The CDR3 is 14 residues long. CDR3 protein: CASRHDTLSYGYTF. In nucleotides, the CDR3 is TGTGCCAGCAGACACGATACTTTAAGTTATGGCTACACCTTC.

The chain recombines TRBV15 with TRBJ2-7, with D perhaps matching TRBD1 (5 bases). Trimming stripped 1 base from V and 3 bases from J, with 7 bases between. This CDR3 contains 13 residues. Looked up from germline, CDR1 is LNHNV and CDR2 is YYDKDF (reference sequence). The CDR3 DNA reads as TGTGCCACCAGCAGAGGACAGAACTACGAGCAGTACTTC. This translates into CATSRGQNYEQYF.

This sequence joins TRBV5-1 and TRBJ2-2; D uncertain. The CDR3 is 15 residues long. Germline V CDR1 and CDR2: SGHRS, YFSETQ. V was shortened by 4 bases and J by 5 bases, with 15 bases between the two germline ends. In DNA form, the CDR3 reads TGCGCCAGCAGCCTGTATGGGATGACGACCGGGGAGCTGTTTTTT. Translation: CASSLYGMTTGELFF. Based on the CDR3 plus reference TRBV5-1 and TRBJ2-2, the full variable domain is KAGVTQTPRYLIKTRGQQVTLSCSPISGHRSVSWYQQTPGQGLQFLFEYFSETQRNKGNFPGRFSGRQFSNSRSEMNVSTLELGDSALYLCASSLYGMTTGELFFGEGSRLTVL.